The source of this T cell receptor (beta chain) is a study of blood T cell repertoires in COVID-19. Turning to the study itself: Both acute and convalescent COVID-19 samples were obtained from the United States, Italy and Spain. T cells, B-cell-depleted T cells, or PBMCs supplied cDNA or gDNA.

In the original workflow: Amplified reference gene primers provided the basis for estimating nucleated cell counts. Here immunoSEQ multiplex PCR was the method, and the copy in TCRdb shows in-frame clones only, minus some. The D gene and trimming were derived from the DNA, and the V and J assignments and clone size from that table. The sample includes 90,000 to 100,000 clones, approximately 90% of them seen just once. V lost 5 bases, J lost 4 bases, and 9 bases stayed unmatched. CDR3 length: 15 residues. Germline V lookup: CDR1 LNHDA, CDR2 SQIVND (reference sequence). This clone has only one observation.

The TCR was taken from a man aged 50-59 years with acute or convalescent COVID-19. The rearrangement joins TRBV19 to TRBJ2-7; TRBD2 matches 9 bases. Sample: peripheral blood. CDR3 amino acids: CASSPPGSGRYEQYF. CDR3 DNA sequence: TGTGCCAGTAGTCCCCCCGGGAGCGGGAGGTACGAGCAGTACTTC.